The 29 T cell receptor beta chains below come from one sample, sequenced in a study of metastatic and nonmetastatic thyroid tumors. TCRdb recomputed clones from the PCR reads via MiXCR. The table lists tens of thousands of clones, roughly 29% of them singletons, with about 15% in the top ten. Before thyroid surgery, none of the patients had received any treatment. The sequenced sample was blood. The receptors derive from a female donor with papillary thyroid cancer or a benign thyroid nodule (not recorded which). Some clones in this sample may be carry-over from other donors' samples.

The V and J genes are TRBV28 and TRBJ2-1; 7 bases match TRBD2. V gave up 1 base and J gave up 8 bases; unmatched junction bases: 5. There are 14 residues in the CDR3. The germline CDR1 and CDR2 sequences are MDHEN and SYDVKM. CDR3 residues: CASSLLGLGDEQFF. CDR3 DNA: TGTGCCAGCAGTTTATTAGGACTAGGTGATGAGCAGTTCTTC.

This clone ranks as medium-sized (0.01 to 0.1%). DNA of the CDR3: TGTGCCTGCCAAGGGGATTCCTACAATGAGCAGTTCTTC. Translation gives CACQGDSYNEQFF. This chain links TRBV19 with TRBJ2-1; tentatively, D is TRBD1 (5 bases). The CDR3 consists of 13 residues. Trimming cost V 11 bases and J 1 base, with 12 bases left between them. Germline CDR1 is LNHDA and CDR2 is SQIVND (reference sequence).

V is TRBV7-2 and J is TRBJ2-3, with TRBD2 matching over 8 bases. Losses at the gene ends were 2 bases for V and 1 base for J; bases not matched to a gene: 5. From germline, CDR1 is SGHTA and CDR2 FQGNSA. The CDR3 sequence is 16 residues long. In nucleotides, the CDR3 is TGTGCCAGCAGCTTAAGGAGCGGGGGCCGCACAGATACGCAGTATTTT. This translates into CASSLRSGGRTDTQYF.

The genes are TRBV28 and TRBJ1-1, with unresolved D. This CDR3 has 12 amino acids. Looked up from germline, CDR1 is MDHEN and CDR2 is SYDVKM. V lost 9 bases to trimming and J lost 10 bases, with 18 bases between them. CDR3 in amino acids: CARSPPSGAAFF. The CDR3 DNA sequence: TGTGCCAGAAGTCCTCCCAGTGGTGCAGCTTTCTTT. Together with reference TRBV28 and TRBJ1-1, the CDR3 gives the full variable domain: DVKVTQSSRYLVKRTGEKVFLECVQDMDHENMFWYRQDPGLGLRLIYFSYDVKMKEKGDIPEGYSVSREKKERFSLILESASTNQTSMYLCARSPPSGAAFFGQGTRLTVV.

This chain links TRBV5-1 with TRBJ1-2; TRBD1 aligns across 9 bases. V shed 4 bases and J 8 bases; nucleotides not matched to a gene: 12. Germline V CDR1 and CDR2: SGHRS, YFSETQ. This CDR3 is built from 15 residues. CDR3 nucleotides: TGCGCCAGCAGCCAGGGACAGGGAACAGGAAAAGGCTACACCTTC. Its protein product is CASSQGQGTGKGYTF.

This clone was seen a few times. One junction end does not reproduce the germline sequence, and a read error may be involved. This chain uses TRBV15 with TRBJ1-1; D unresolved. The germline gives CDR1 LNHNV, CDR2 YYDKDF (reference sequence). This CDR3 contains 14 residues. The CDR3: CTTSRNRVNTEAFF. CDR3 in DNA: TGTACCACCAGCAGAAACAGAGTGAACACTGAAGCTTTCTTT. The entire variable domain, with the rest obtained from reference TRBV15 and TRBJ1-1, is as follows: DAMVIQNPRYQVTQFGKPVTLSCSQTLNHNVMYWYQQKSSQAPKLLFHYYDKDFNNEADTPDNFQSRRPNTSFCFLDIRSPGLGDTAMYLCTTSRNRVNTEAFFGQGTRLTVV.

This clone came up many times. One junction end does not reproduce the germline sequence, and a read error may be involved. This chain links TRBV25-1 with TRBJ2-7; D not certain. The germline V gene has CDR1 MGHDK and CDR2 SYGVNS. The CDR3 is 10 residues long. The CDR3 bases are TGTGTCAGCAGTGCTTACGAGCAGCACTTC. It codes for CVSSAYEQHF.

V usage is TRBV10-3 and J usage is TRBJ1-1; 9 nucleotides match TRBD1. With V trimmed by 2 bases and J by 3 bases, 7 bases remained unmatched. There are 16 residues in the CDR3. Per the germline V gene, CDR1 is ENHRY and CDR2 is SYGVKD. The CDR3, as DNA: TGTGCCATCAGTGAGGGACAGGGGAAGGTAGACACTGAAGCTTTCTTT. It translates to CAISEGQGKVDTEAFF.

The chain uses TRBV20-1 and TRBJ1-3; no definite D call. Germline V lookup: CDR1 DFQATT, CDR2 SNEGSKA (reference sequence). Trimming shortened V by 0 bases and J by 0 bases, and 3 bases separated the two germline ends. The CDR3 length is 13 residues. This CDR3 reads CSARDSSGNTIYF. In DNA, the CDR3 is TGCAGTGCTAGAGACAGCTCTGGAAACACCATATATTTT.

The chain carries TRBV7-8 and TRBJ2-1; TRBD2 agrees at 13 bases. V gave up 5 bases and J gave up 6 bases; unmatched junction bases: 4. The CDR3 has 15 amino acids. Germline CDR1 reads SGHVS; CDR2 reads FQNEAQ. The CDR3 nucleotides are TGTGCCAGCAGCCAACTAGCGGGGGGGCGCAATGAGCAGTTCTTC. Its translation is CASSQLAGGRNEQFF.

This rearrangement joins TRBV28 to TRBJ1-1; D unresolved. The CDR3 is made up of 14 amino acids. Per the germline V gene, CDR1 is MDHEN and CDR2 is SYDVKM. Deletions cut 4 bases from V and 0 bases from J, with 9 bases between. The CDR3 DNA follows: TGTGCCAGCAGTTGGGCAGCAATGAACACTGAAGCTTTCTTT. Translation: CASSWAAMNTEAFF. Drawing the rest from reference TRBV28 and TRBJ1-1, the complete variable domain is DVKVTQSSRYLVKRTGEKVFLECVQDMDHENMFWYRQDPGLGLRLIYFSYDVKMKEKGDIPEGYSVSREKKERFSLILESASTNQTSMYLCASSWAAMNTEAFFGQGTRLTVV.

The CDR3 reads CATSRTGQLYEQYF. CDR3 sequence (DNA): TGTGCCACCAGCCGGACAGGGCAACTCTACGAGCAGTACTTC. The J gene is TRBJ2-7, the V gene TRBV15; 8 bases agree with TRBD1. The CDR3 length is 14 residues. J lost 3 bases, V lost 5 bases, and 6 bases had no gene match. CDR1 LNHNV and CDR2 YYDKDF come from the germline V gene (reference sequence).

This chain joins TRBV5-1 and TRBJ1-1; D uncertain. The CDR3 contains 14 residues. CDR1 and CDR2 (germline): SGHRS, YFSETQ. Trimming cost V 1 base and J 4 bases, with 11 bases left between them. CDR3 nucleotides: TGCGCCAGCAGCTTGAACGACGGACCCACTGAAGCTTTCTTT. Amino acid sequence: CASSLNDGPTEAFF.

A word on this clone: The CDR3 does not end in the conserved phenylalanine or tryptophan, so this is likely a read error. The DNA is omitted, as the CDR3 cannot be located on it reliably, and the CDR3 follows TCRdb's listing. V and J are TRBV9 and TRBJ2-1. The CDR3 sequence runs 11 residues, both termini included. The V gene's germline CDR1 is SGDLS and CDR2 YYNGEE. The CDR3 sequence is CASSVANEQVL.

This clone has a handful of counts. This chain links TRBV24-1 with TRBJ2-7; TRBD1 might be the D (5 bases). The length of the CDR3 is 15 residues. V lost 3 bases and J lost 2, with 13 bases in between. CDR1 and CDR2 (germline): KGHDR, SFDVKD. The CDR3 sequence: CATSDPTDTTYEQYF. The CDR3 DNA reads TGTGCCACCAGTGATCCGACAGATACTACCTACGAGCAGTACTTC.

In its sample, this clone was seen a few times. The CDR3 here is CASSLMGDQPQHF. As DNA, the CDR3 is TGTGCCAGCAGTTTAATGGGGGACCAGCCCCAGCATTTT. V and J are TRBV27 and TRBJ1-5; a weak D match, TRBD1 (5 bases). V lost 2 bases and J lost 7, with 9 bases in between. The V gene's germline CDR1 is MNHEY and CDR2 SMNVEV (reference sequence). The CDR3 is made up of 13 amino acids.

The chain joins TRBV6-1 to TRBJ2-7, with 8 bases that match TRBD2. The CDR3 loop spans 15 amino acids. Germline assignment: CDR1 MNHNS and CDR2 SASEGT. V shed 3 bases, J shed 5 bases, and the junction held 9 bases outside the gene matches. The CDR3 region has the DNA TGTGCCAGCAGTGAGGGGACTAGTCAGATAAACGAGCAGTACTTC. It is translated as CASSEGTSQINEQYF.

The rearrangement links TRBV7-8 to TRBJ2-3; 7 bases match TRBD2. The CDR3 covers 17 residues. In germline, CDR1 is SGHVS, CDR2 FQNEAQ. The J segment lost 0 bases and the V segment lost 1 base, leaving 7 bases of the junction unmatched. The CDR3 here is CASSLVAGETSTDTQYF. CDR3 DNA: TGTGCCAGCAGCTTAGTCGCGGGAGAGACTAGCACAGATACGCAGTATTTT.

The chain is built from TRBV6-1 and TRBJ1-2; 7 nucleotides match TRBD1. The CDR3 totals 15 residues. The germline CDR1 and CDR2 sequences are MNHNS and SASEGT. After removal of 6 bases from V and 5 bases from J, the junction contained 12 bases not matched to a gene. The CDR3, as DNA: TGTGCCAGCAGAGGGACAGCCTCGCCTATATATGGCTACACCTTC. It codes for CASRGTASPIYGYTF.

V is TRBV6-2 or TRBV6-3 and J is TRBJ2-7, with 10 nucleotides matching TRBD2. Losses at the gene ends were 6 bases for V and 5 bases for J; bases not matched to a gene: 25. CDR3 length: 20 residues. Germline V gives CDR1 MNHEY, CDR2 SVGEGT. Here the CDR3 DNA reads TGTGCCAGCAGCTCCCGGGCGGGGAGGGTAGCGGGAGGTTTTAGGAACGAGCAGTACTTC. It codes for CASSSRAGRVAGGFRNEQYF.

The chain couples TRBV2 to TRBJ2-7, with D unclear. The length of the CDR3 is 14 residues. The V and J ends lost 3 bases and 3 bases respectively, with 12 bases between them. Germline V gene lookup returns CDR1 SNHLY and CDR2 FYNNEI. The CDR3: CASSEVLGVYEQYF. CDR3 DNA: TGTGCCAGCAGTGAGGTTTTAGGTGTCTACGAGCAGTACTTC.

In its sample, this clone was seen once. The chain combines TRBV5-1 with TRBJ1-6; 9 nucleotides line up with TRBD1. The germline CDR1 and CDR2 sequences are SGHRS and YFSETQ. There are 14 residues in the CDR3. V gave up 2 bases and J gave up 11 bases; unmatched junction bases: 5. CDR3 sequence reads: CASSLQGAGTPLHF. The CDR3 DNA reads TGCGCCAGCAGCTTACAGGGGGCCGGGACACCCCTCCACTTT.

This chain connects TRBV4-2 to TRBJ2-7; TRBD2 might be the D (5 bases). From germline, CDR1 is LGHNA and CDR2 YNFKEQ. Trimming shortened V by 0 bases and J by 4 bases, and 10 bases separated the two germline ends. The CDR3 loop spans 14 amino acids. CDR3 protein: CASSQDRRTYEQYF. The CDR3 region has the DNA TGTGCCAGCAGCCAAGATCGGAGGACTTACGAGCAGTACTTC.

The CDR3 reads CASSFRSPDEQYF. In DNA, the CDR3 is TGTGCCAGCAGCTTCAGGTCCCCAGACGAGCAGTACTTC. This chain connects TRBV7-8 to TRBJ2-7; D gene unclear. The CDR3 covers 13 residues. Germline-derived CDR1 and CDR2 are SGHVS and FQNEAQ. The V end lost 3 bases, the J end lost 5 bases, and 11 bases lay between the germline ends.

This chain uses TRBV20-1 with TRBJ2-1, with unresolved D. V was trimmed by 0 bases and J by 2 bases, leaving 17 bases between them. Per germline, CDR1 DFQATT and CDR2 SNEGSKA (reference sequence). The length of the CDR3 is 17 residues. CDR3 amino acids: CSARDPGGGIPYNEQFF. DNA for the CDR3: TGCAGTGCTAGAGATCCGGGCGGTGGAATTCCCTACAATGAGCAGTTCTTC.

The CDR3 spells CASSIGVQGRRDGYTF. CDR3 nucleotides: TGTGCCAGTAGTATAGGGGTCCAGGGAAGACGGGATGGCTACACCTTC. The chain combines TRBV19 with TRBJ1-2, with D possibly being TRBD1 (5 bases). V was shortened by 1 base and J by 6 bases, with 18 bases between the two germline ends. Germline V gives CDR1 LNHDA, CDR2 SQIVND (reference sequence). The CDR3 extends over 16 amino acids.

The gene calls are TRBV20-1 and TRBJ2-3; D is unresolved. V was pared by 5 bases and J by 1 base, with 7 bases between. CDR1 is DFQATT, CDR2 SNEGSKA, per germline (reference sequence). The CDR3 has 12 amino acids. This CDR3 is CSALSRTDTQYF. CDR3 DNA: TGCAGTGCTCTAAGCCGCACAGATACGCAGTATTTT.

V gene TRBV7-6 combines with J gene TRBJ1-6; TRBD1 might be the D (5 bases). The CDR3 covers 15 residues. Trimming stripped 0 bases from V and 4 bases from J, with 7 bases between. CDR1 is SGHVS, CDR2 FNYEAQ, per germline. CDR3 amino acids: CASSLAQGYNSPLHF. CDR3 bases: TGTGCCAGCAGCTTAGCCCAGGGTTATAATTCACCCCTCCACTTT.

The genes are TRBV12-3 or TRBV12-4 and TRBJ1-2; 7 bases map to TRBD1. J gave up 4 bases and V 6 bases, and 5 bases lay outside the gene matches. The CDR3 is 13 amino acids. CDR3 amino acids: CASSRQGIYGYTF. The CDR3 bases are TGTGCCAGCAGCCGACAGGGAATCTATGGCTACACCTTC.